The 24 T cell receptor beta chains below all came from one sample that was sequenced in a study of blood T cell repertoires in COVID-19. Assay: immunoSEQ multiplex PCR; the TCRdb copy retains only in-frame clones and omits some. Here the sample spans about 94,000 clones, about 86% being singletons. The specimen sequenced was peripheral blood. The source is a man in his fifties or sixties with acute or convalescent COVID-19.

V and J are TRBV9 and TRBJ2-3; 12 bases line up with TRBD2. The CDR3 covers 16 residues. Per the germline V gene, CDR1 is SGDLS and CDR2 is YYNGEE. The ends lost 0 bases at V and 4 bases at J; junction bases unmatched: 3. CDR3 loop: CASSVGLAGGSDTQYF. The CDR3 nucleotides read TGTGCCAGCAGCGTAGGGCTAGCGGGGGGGTCAGATACGCAGTATTTT. Full variable domain (missing parts from reference TRBV9 and TRBJ2-3): DSGVTQTPKHLITATGQRVTLRCSPRSGDLSVYWYQQSLDQGLQFLIQYYNGEERAKGNILERFSAQQFPDLHSELNLSSLELGDSALYFCASSVGLAGGSDTQYFGPGTRLTVL.

The chain has TRBV18 and TRBJ2-3; 8 positions match TRBD1. Looked up from germline, CDR1 is KGHSH and CDR2 is LQKENI. V trimming: 4 bases; J trimming: 6 bases; junction bases outside the gene matches: 6. The CDR3 runs to 14 residues. The CDR3 sequence: CASSLRQGSDTQYF. As DNA, the CDR3 is TGTGCCAGCTCACTTCGACAGGGGAGTGATACGCAGTATTTT.

This clone was detected only once. CDR3 amino acids: CASSLGLAGQETQYF. The CDR3 nucleotides read TGTGCCAGCAGCCTCGGACTAGCGGGACAAGAGACCCAGTACTTC. The chain employs TRBV3-1 (or the pseudogene TRBV3-2) and TRBJ2-5; TRBD2 matches at 12 bases. J gave up 2 bases and V 4 bases, and 2 bases lay outside the gene matches. There are 15 residues in the CDR3. CDR1 LGHDT and CDR2 YNNKEL come from the germline V gene (reference sequence).

The chain joins TRBV24-1 to TRBJ2-3; 12 bases agree with TRBD2. Losses at the gene ends were 6 bases for V and 2 bases for J; bases not matched to a gene: 2. Germline V gene lookup returns CDR1 KGHDR and CDR2 SFDVKD. This CDR3 spans 15 amino acids. The CDR3 spells CATSTSGGLTDTQYF. In nucleotides, the CDR3 is TGTGCCACCAGTACTAGCGGGGGGCTCACAGATACGCAGTATTTT.

V gene TRBV12-3 or TRBV12-4 combines with J gene TRBJ1-2, with TRBD1 as a possible D gene (5 bases). V was clipped by 7 bases and J by 10 bases, with 16 bases between them. CDR3 length: 12 amino acids. CDR3 DNA sequence: TGTGCCAGCACCCTAGACAGATCCGACTACACCTTC. Its translation is CASTLDRSDYTF.

The V gene is TRBV6-5, the J gene TRBJ2-1; 8 bases match TRBD1. The CDR3 has 14 amino acids. Trimming removed 2 bases from V and 7 bases from J; junction bases left unmatched: 4. CDR1 MNHEY and CDR2 SVGAGI come from the germline V gene. The CDR3 DNA is TGTGCCAGCAGTTACGCTGGACAGGGAAATGAGCAGTTCTTC. Protein sequence: CASSYAGQGNEQFF.

V usage is TRBV7-8 and J usage is TRBJ2-1; TRBD2 aligns across 8 bases. The germline CDR1 and CDR2 sequences are SGHVS and FQNEAQ. Trimming removed 0 bases from V and 8 bases from J; junction bases left unmatched: 6. The CDR3 consists of 15 residues. The DNA for the CDR3 is TGTGCCAGCAGCTTAGCCGGCACGACTAGCGATGAGCAGTTCTTC. Amino acids: CASSLAGTTSDEQFF.

V usage is TRBV6-1 and J usage is TRBJ1-5; D not resolved. This CDR3 has 13 residues. V was trimmed by 1 base and J by 7 bases, leaving 8 bases between them. Germline V CDR1 and CDR2: MNHNS, SASEGT. CDR3 region: CASSEVGRQPQHF. The CDR3 nucleotides are TGTGCCAGCAGTGAAGTGGGGAGGCAGCCCCAGCATTTT.

A note on this clone: No DNA is shown, since the ends of the CDR3 on it are uncertain; the CDR3 is the one TCRdb lists. This sequence joins TRBV7-2 and TRBJ1-3. CDR1 and CDR2 from the germline V gene are SGHTA and FQGNSA. The CDR3 length is 14 residues, termini included. The chain's CDR3 is CASSTSFSGNTIYF.

The V gene is TRBV7-2, the J gene TRBJ1-1; 7 nucleotides line up with TRBD1. This CDR3 has 12 amino acids. CDR1 and CDR2 (germline): SGHTA, FQGNSA. The J segment lost 5 bases and the V segment lost 4 bases, leaving 1 base of the junction unmatched. CDR3 loop: CASSSRGTEAFF. In nucleotides, the CDR3 is TGTGCCAGCAGCTCCAGGGGGACTGAAGCTTTCTTT.

Only one count was recorded for this clone. CDR3 in DNA: TGTGCCATCAGTGGCGGGACAGGGACCTACGAGCAGTACTTC. The encoded protein is CAISGGTGTYEQYF. The chain employs TRBV10-3 and TRBJ2-7; 9 positions match TRBD1. Losses at the gene ends were 4 bases for V and 2 bases for J; bases not matched to a gene: 3. Germline CDR1 and CDR2: ENHRY and SYGVKD. There are 14 residues in the CDR3.

On this clone itself: This sample includes further DNA sequences coding for the same CDR3. The rearrangement links TRBV12-3 or TRBV12-4 to TRBJ2-7; the match to TRBD1 covers 7 bases. The V gene end was trimmed by 5 bases and the J gene end by 4 bases; junction bases not matched to a gene: 2. This CDR3 region has 12 residues. The CDR3 loop reads CASSPQGYEQYF. Here the CDR3 DNA reads TGTGCCAGCAGTCCACAGGGGTACGAGCAGTACTTC.

The chain is built from TRBV11-2 and TRBJ2-2; 7 positions match TRBD1. The J segment lost 9 bases and the V segment lost 1 base, leaving 5 bases of the junction unmatched. The CDR3 runs 14 residues. From germline, CDR1 is SGHAT and CDR2 FQNNGV. This CDR3 reads CASSLATGRRELFF. CDR3 coding DNA: TGTGCCAGCAGCTTAGCGACAGGGCGGCGGGAGCTGTTTTTT. The full variable domain, with the rest looked up from reference TRBV11-2 and TRBJ2-2, is EAGVAQSPRYKIIEKRQSVAFWCNPISGHATLYWYQQILGQGPKLLIQFQNNGVVDDSQLPKDRFSAERLKGVDSTLKIQPAKLEDSAVYLCASSLATGRRELFFGEGSRLTVL.

V is TRBV2 and J is TRBJ1-5, with 9 bases fitting TRBD1. V lost 10 bases and J lost 4; bases outside the gene matches: 5. The germline CDR1 and CDR2 sequences are SNHLY and FYNNEI. There are 13 residues in the CDR3. The CDR3 DNA reads as TGTGCCACCAGGGACAGGGAAAATCAGCCCCAGCATTTT. Protein sequence: CATRDRENQPQHF.

V and J are TRBV5-1 and TRBJ1-2; 7 bases are a match to TRBD1. This CDR3 spans 14 amino acids. Germline loops: CDR1 SGHRS, CDR2 YFSETQ. V shed 6 bases, J shed 6 bases, and the junction held 11 bases outside the gene matches. This CDR3 reads CASTPKGGSDGYTF. DNA for the CDR3: TGCGCCAGCACCCCGAAAGGGGGCAGCGATGGCTACACCTTC.

In regard to this clone: Other DNA sequences from this sample encode an identical CDR3 as well. V and J are TRBV24-1 and TRBJ2-7; D not certain. Germline CDR1 and CDR2: KGHDR and SFDVKD. With 3 bases removed from V and 3 bases from J, the gap between germline ends came to 2 bases. The CDR3 runs to 11 residues. CDR3 protein: CATSDLYEQYF. The CDR3 bases are TGTGCCACCAGTGATCTCTACGAGCAGTACTTC.

This chain connects TRBV5-1 to TRBJ2-1, with D perhaps TRBD2 (6 bases). The germline CDR1 and CDR2 sequences are SGHRS and YFSETQ. The length of the CDR3 is 16 residues. The V end was cut by 1 base, the J end by 0 bases, with 11 bases between. This CDR3 is CASSLSGQSSYNEQFF. For the CDR3, the DNA is TGCGCCAGCAGCTTGAGCGGGCAGAGCTCCTACAATGAGCAGTTCTTC.

This chain joins TRBV6-5 and TRBJ2-1; 9 bases agree with TRBD1. The J segment lost 8 bases and the V segment lost 5 bases, leaving 7 bases of the junction unmatched. This CDR3 has 14 amino acids. From germline, CDR1 is MNHEY and CDR2 SVGAGI. The CDR3 sequence is CASSMGQGSYEQFF. For the CDR3, the DNA is TGTGCCAGCAGTATGGGACAGGGATCATATGAGCAGTTCTTC.

V and J are TRBV6-6 and TRBJ1-5, with D perhaps TRBD1 (5 bases). CDR1 and CDR2 (germline): MNHNY, SVGAGI (reference sequence). Trimming took 7 bases from V and 0 from J, leaving 13 bases between them. The CDR3 spans 15 residues. Written as DNA, the CDR3 is TGTGCCAGCATGGGGGGGGACCATAGCAATCAGCCCCAGCATTTT. Amino acids: CASMGGDHSNQPQHF.

The rearrangement uses TRBV11-2 and TRBJ1-2; TRBD1 agrees at 12 bases. Looked up from germline, CDR1 is SGHAT and CDR2 is FQNNGV. The CDR3 has 15 residues. V shed 4 bases and J 3 bases; nucleotides not matched to a gene: 3. Here the CDR3 reads CASSSRDRGHYGYTF. CDR3 DNA: TGTGCCAGCAGCTCCCGGGACAGGGGGCACTATGGCTACACCTTC.

V is TRBV3-1 (or the pseudogene TRBV3-2) and J is TRBJ2-7; 7 bases agree with TRBD1. V lost 0 bases to trimming and J lost 5 bases; unmatched junction nucleotides: 10. Germline CDR1 is LGHDT and CDR2 is YNNKEL (reference sequence). The length of the CDR3 is 16 residues. CDR3 DNA sequence: TGTGCCAGCAGCCAAGATAGGGGACAGCGGCGGGACGAGCAGTACTTC. It is translated as CASSQDRGQRRDEQYF.

This chain links TRBV7-8 with TRBJ1-5, with 12 bases lining up with TRBD1. The J segment lost 8 bases and the V segment lost 1 base, leaving 6 bases of the junction unmatched. This CDR3 has 16 residues. Per germline, CDR1 SGHVS and CDR2 FQNEAQ. The CDR3 coding sequence is TGTGCCAGCAGCTTAGACGGGACAGGGGGCCGTGAGCCCCAGCATTTT. Translated: CASSLDGTGGREPQHF.

The rearrangement links TRBV2 to TRBJ1-1, with D perhaps matching TRBD1 (6 bases). V was shortened by 7 bases and J by 3 bases, with 21 bases between the two germline ends. Germline values: CDR1 SNHLY, CDR2 FYNNEI. The CDR3 sequence is 16 residues long. The CDR3 spells CASIWGLQGWDTEAFF. In DNA form, the CDR3 reads TGTGCCAGCATTTGGGGGCTACAGGGATGGGACACTGAAGCTTTCTTT.

This clone appeared once. The chain employs TRBV7-2 and TRBJ1-2, with 8 bases identical to TRBD1. From germline, CDR1 is SGHTA and CDR2 FQGNSA. The CDR3 loop spans 15 amino acids. The V and J ends lost 6 bases and 2 bases, in that order; junction bases with no gene match: 8. The CDR3 bases are TGTGCCAGCAGGTTCTACGGACAGGGCAACTATGGCTACACCTTC. Its protein is CASRFYGQGNYGYTF.